The 20 T cell receptor beta chains listed next were all sequenced from one sample in a study of shared clonotypes between healthy human individuals. Cells designated naive CD8 were CD45RO-negative and were positively selected for CCR7, with terminally differentiated effector memory CD45RA+ cells excluded. TCRdb's copy holds only in-frame clones and misses some; the assay was immunoSEQ multiplex PCR. The table lists 2 million or so clones, 85% to 95% of them singletons. The source material was naive CD8+ T cells sorted from blood. The receptors were gathered from a man younger than 35 in good health.

J is TRBJ1-5 and V is TRBV10-3; D may be TRBD1 (5 bases). This CDR3 spans 13 amino acids. V lost 8 bases and J 3 bases, leaving 11 bases between the germline ends. CDR1 is ENHRY, CDR2 SYGVKD, per germline. The CDR3 DNA is TGTGCCATCGGAGGGGCTGACAATCAGCCCCAGCATTTT. This gives the protein CAIGGADNQPQHF.

The gene calls are TRBV28 and TRBJ2-1, with 8 bases lining up with TRBD1. In germline, CDR1 is MDHEN, CDR2 SYDVKM. J was trimmed by 6 bases and V by 5 bases; bases with no gene match: 9. The CDR3 is 15 residues long. CDR3 DNA sequence: TGTGCCAGCAGTCCCCCAGGACAGGGCAGCAATGAGCAGTTCTTC. Its protein is CASSPPGQGSNEQFF.

For this clone: Other DNA sequences within the sample encode an identical CDR3. The rearrangement links TRBV4-1 to TRBJ1-5; D uncertain. The CDR3 length is 14 residues. V shed 3 bases and J shed 4 bases, with 10 bases lying between them. Germline V CDR1 and CDR2: MGHRA, YSYEKL. CDR3 sequence reads: CASSHGTGNQPQHF. CDR3 sequence (DNA): TGCGCCAGCAGCCACGGAACGGGGAATCAGCCCCAGCATTTT.

The gene calls are TRBV5-4 and TRBJ1-2; D unresolved. CDR3 size: 19 residues. Germline V gene lookup returns CDR1 SGHNT and CDR2 YYREEE (reference sequence). The V end lost 0 bases, the J end lost 0 bases, and 21 bases lay between the germline ends. In DNA, the CDR3 is TGTGCCAGCAGCTTGGTGGACGCCTTCCCTACCAACTCTAACTATGGCTACACCTTC. It specifies CASSLVDAFPTNSNYGYTF.

The chain carries TRBV7-9 and TRBJ2-3; 10 bases align to TRBD2. V trimming: 1 base; J trimming: 2 bases; junction bases outside the gene matches: 9. Germline V gene lookup returns CDR1 SEHNR and CDR2 FQNEAQ (reference sequence). The CDR3 sequence is 18 residues long. This chain's CDR3 is CASSLGTSGPLTTDTQYF. The CDR3 DNA follows: TGTGCCAGCAGCTTAGGGACTAGCGGCCCACTTACCACAGATACGCAGTATTTT.

The chain recombines TRBV11-2 with TRBJ2-5; D is perhaps TRBD1 (5 bases). The germline V and J ends were trimmed by 1 base and 5 bases, with 14 bases remaining between them. This CDR3 has 15 residues. The germline V gene encodes CDR1 SGHAT and CDR2 FQNNGV. The CDR3 sequence: CASSLGGHDGETQYF. DNA of the CDR3: TGTGCCAGCAGCTTAGGGGGCCACGACGGGGAGACCCAGTACTTC.

The chain recombines TRBV6-5 with TRBJ1-6; D is undetermined. The CDR3 sequence is 14 residues long. Germline CDR1 reads MNHEY; CDR2 reads SVGAGI. Trimming left V 0 bases short and J 10 bases short, with 10 bases between. Here the CDR3 reads CASSYSNLGSPLHF. CDR3 nucleotide sequence: TGTGCCAGCAGTTACTCGAATCTGGGGTCACCCCTCCACTTT.

The CDR3 here is CASSQESSGVYEQYF. For the CDR3, the DNA is TGCGCCAGCAGCCAAGAGTCTAGCGGAGTCTACGAGCAGTACTTC. The chain recombines TRBV4-3 with TRBJ2-7; TRBD2 aligns across 7 bases. Germline-derived CDR1 and CDR2 are LGHNA and YSLEER. Trimming at V came to 0 bases and at J to 3 bases, leaving 5 bases not matched to a gene. The length of the CDR3 is 15 residues.

The chain has TRBV28 and TRBJ2-1; 10 bases are a match to TRBD2. CDR3 size: 14 residues. CDR1 and CDR2 (germline): MDHEN, SYDVKM. V was clipped by 8 bases and J by 4 bases; unmatched bases: 5. DNA for the CDR3: TGTGCCAGCGGTGAACTAGCGGGATACAATGAGCAGTTCTTC. It specifies CASGELAGYNEQFF.

In nucleotides, the CDR3 is TGTGCCAGCAGTTTCCTACGAGGGGAAGGGACAGATACGCAGTATTTT. It is translated as CASSFLRGEGTDTQYF. The chain employs TRBV27 and TRBJ2-3, with D possibly called TRBD1 or TRBD2 (5 bases each). The CDR3 is 16 residues long. V shed 3 bases and J shed 3 bases, with 16 bases lying between them. Germline V gives CDR1 MNHEY, CDR2 SMNVEV (reference sequence).

This CDR3 reads CASSFTGLTGELFF. For the CDR3, the DNA is TGTGCCAGCAGCTTCACAGGGTTAACCGGGGAGCTGTTTTTT. The chain recombines TRBV13 with TRBJ2-2; TRBD1 might be the D (6 bases). Germline assignment: CDR1 PRHDT and CDR2 FYEKMQ (reference sequence). The V and J ends lost 3 bases and 5 bases respectively, with 10 bases between them. The CDR3 covers 14 residues.

The chain carries TRBV10-3 and TRBJ2-7; 13 bases line up with TRBD2. The CDR3 has 16 residues. In germline, CDR1 is ENHRY, CDR2 SYGVKD. The trim removed 2 bases at V and 5 bases at J, leaving 6 bases unmatched. The CDR3 DNA sequence: TGTGCCATCAGTGAGCCCGGGACTAGCGGGGCCCACGAGCAGTACTTC. Translation gives CAISEPGTSGAHEQYF.

The V gene is TRBV11-2, the J gene TRBJ2-7, with TRBD2 matching over 13 bases. J was trimmed by 5 bases and V by 2 bases; bases with no gene match: 3. The V gene's germline CDR1 is SGHAT and CDR2 FQNNGV. CDR3 length equals 15 residues. The CDR3 DNA reads as TGTGCCAGCAGCTTATTCGGACTAGCGGGGGACGAGCAGTACTTC. It specifies CASSLFGLAGDEQYF.

V gene TRBV13 combines with J gene TRBJ1-1; D is uncertain. V was pared by 2 bases and J by 11 bases, with 15 bases between. The CDR3 runs 13 residues. CDR1 and CDR2 from the germline V gene are PRHDT and FYEKMQ (reference sequence). The CDR3 is CASSLYSPPRAFF. CDR3 coding DNA: TGTGCCAGCAGCTTATATTCCCCCCCCAGGGCTTTCTTT.

This clone occurred once. The gene calls are TRBV5-4 and TRBJ1-1; TRBD1 is a possible D gene (6 bases). V dropped 4 bases and J dropped 4 bases, with 8 bases sitting between them. The CDR3 runs 12 residues. Germline V gene lookup returns CDR1 SGHNT and CDR2 YYREEE (reference sequence). The DNA for the CDR3 is TGTGCCAGCAGCGAGGGGGGCACTGAAGCTTTCTTT. Protein sequence: CASSEGGTEAFF.

This clone was recorded once. This chain links TRBV10-3 with TRBJ2-5; no definite D call. The CDR3 runs 12 residues. The germline V and J ends were trimmed by 2 bases and 5 bases, with 6 bases remaining between them. Germline V gene sequence: CDR1 ENHRY, CDR2 SYGVKD. The DNA of the CDR3 is TGTGCCATCAGTGAGACCGGGGAGACCCAGTACTTC. It specifies CAISETGETQYF.

The chain has TRBV4-1 and TRBJ2-7; D unresolved. The CDR3 sequence is 13 residues long. V was cut by 1 base and J by 7 bases, with 11 bases left in between. The germline V gene has CDR1 MGHRA and CDR2 YSYEKL. CDR3 sequence (DNA): TGCGCCAGCAGCCAAGCCCCTCTCTTGGAGCAGTACTTC. This translates into CASSQAPLLEQYF.

The V gene is TRBV7-9, the J gene TRBJ2-1; no reliable D call. With 1 base removed from V and 7 bases from J, the gap between germline ends came to 8 bases. CDR1 is SEHNR, CDR2 FQNEAQ, per germline (reference sequence). This CDR3 spans 13 amino acids. The CDR3 region has the DNA TGTGCCAGCAGCTTAGTGGGTTTTAATGAGCAGTTCTTC. This sequence encodes CASSLVGFNEQFF.

In the case of this clone: The junction and the germline gene differ at one end; a read error may be behind it. The CDR3 loop is CASSTGTTGSFF. CDR3 nucleotide sequence: TGTGCCAGCAGCACCGGGACCACAGGGTCTTTTTTC. The rearrangement joins TRBV7-9 to TRBJ2-7, with a tentative D call TRBD1 (6 bases). Germline V gives CDR1 SEHNR, CDR2 FQNEAQ (reference sequence). The CDR3 sequence is 12 residues long.

About this clone: In the same sample, other DNA sequences code for this CDR3. The gene calls are TRBV6-5 and TRBJ2-2, with D unresolved. The V end lost 6 bases, the J end lost 5 bases, and 7 bases lay between the germline ends. From germline, CDR1 is MNHEY and CDR2 SVGAGI. The CDR3 is made up of 12 amino acids. The CDR3 DNA reads as TGTGCCAGCAGCGGTGGGACCGGGGAGCTGTTTTTT. It yields the protein CASSGGTGELFF.